This TCR beta chain was retrieved from a study of blood T cell repertoires in COVID-19. The germline gives CDR1 MNHEY, CDR2 SVGAGI. Trimming removed 6 bases from V and 14 bases from J; junction bases left unmatched: 6. The CDR3 has 12 amino acids. TCRdb's copy holds only in-frame clones and misses some; the assay was immunoSEQ multiplex PCR. Among nearly 200,000 clones listed, over 80% were seen once. The chain recombines TRBV6-5 with TRBJ1-6, with 8 positions matching TRBD1. This clonotype originated in a man in his 60s with COVID-19, enrolled during active disease. What was sequenced was peripheral blood. The CDR3 is CASSTGGLSLHF. The DNA for the CDR3 is TGTGCCAGCAGCACAGGGGGATTATCCCTCCACTTT.